Below are 10 T cell receptor beta chains sequenced from a single sample in a study of T cell repertoires and HLA-DP antigens. No antigen has been assigned to these receptors. Using immunoSEQ multiplex PCR, the repertoire was profiled, and TCRdb retains in-frame clones only, with some absent. The sample yields approximately 100,000 clones, 86% seen once. Sequenced material: CD4+ T cells from PBMCs. The source of these receptors is a man over 45 in good health and CMV-seronegative.

The rearrangement links TRBV6-1 to TRBJ1-2; D gene uncertain. This CDR3 spans 15 amino acids. Between the trimmed V and J ends, which lost 0 bases and 4 bases, there was a span of 12 bases. Germline values: CDR1 MNHNS, CDR2 SASEGT. CDR3 in DNA: TGTGCCAGCAGTGAAGCATCTTACCAGGTCTATGGCTACACCTTC. Its protein product is CASSEASYQVYGYTF.

This chain joins TRBV12-2 and TRBJ2-7; TRBD2 was called by the table and not checked on the DNA. TRBV12-2 represents a pseudogene. The CDR3 totals 17 residues. CDR3 sequence (DNA): TGTGCAAGTCGCCCGGGGGGTAGGGTAAGGTTTTATTACGAGCAGTACTTC. Amino acid sequence: CASRPGGRVRFYYEQYF.

J is TRBJ1-5 and V is TRBV5-6; D gene unclear. The CDR3 has 13 residues. Germline-derived CDR1 and CDR2 are SGHDT and YYEEEE. The V end was cut by 4 bases, the J end by 4 bases, with 9 bases between. CDR3 sequence reads: CASSAKPNQPQHF. DNA for the CDR3: TGTGCCAGCAGCGCCAAGCCGAATCAGCCCCAGCATTTT.

As to this clone: One end of the junction does not line up with germline, which may come from a read error. This chain uses TRBV12-5 with TRBJ1-5, with TRBD1 identical over 9 bases. Germline CDR1 and CDR2: LGHNT and FRNRAP. The CDR3 runs to 12 residues. The CDR3 sequence is CASGLVRDRANF. For the CDR3, the DNA is TGTGCTAGTGGTTTGGTCCGGGACAGGGCGAACTTT. Full variable domain (outside the CDR3, taken from reference TRBV12-5 and TRBJ1-5): DARVTQTPRHKVTEMGQEVTMRCQPILGHNTVFWYRQTMMQGLELLAYFRNRAPLDDSGMPKDRFSAEMPDATLATLKIQPSEPRDSAVYFCASGLVRDRANFGDGTRLSIL.

CDR3 coding DNA: TGCGCCAGCAGCTTAGGGAAGAATGAGCAGTTCTTC. This codes for CASSLGKNEQFF. The rearrangement joins TRBV5-1 to TRBJ2-1; no reliable D call. Deletions cut 2 bases from V and 7 bases from J, with 7 bases between. The CDR3 runs to 12 residues. Per the germline V gene, CDR1 is SGHRS and CDR2 is YFSETQ.

The chain recombines TRBV5-1 with TRBJ1-2, with unresolved D. CDR1 is SGHRS and CDR2 is YFSETQ in the germline V gene. The CDR3 is made up of 13 amino acids. V lost 0 bases and J lost 4, with 7 bases in between. The CDR3 nucleotides are TGCGCCAGCAGCTTGGAGGGCAGCTATGGCTACACCTTC. Amino acid sequence: CASSLEGSYGYTF.

V gene TRBV5-1 combines with J gene TRBJ2-2, with 14 bases fitting TRBD2. The CDR3 is made up of 19 amino acids. Trimming cost V 0 bases and J 4 bases; bases outside gene matches: 8. CDR1 is SGHRS, CDR2 YFSETQ, per germline. In DNA, the CDR3 is TGCGCCAGCAGCTTGGCTGGGACTAGCGGGAGCGGGGGCACCGGGGAGCTGTTTTTT. This gives the protein CASSLAGTSGSGGTGELFF.

The gene calls are TRBV7-9 and TRBJ2-3, with a tentative D call TRBD1 (6 bases). This CDR3 has 14 amino acids. Deletions cut 3 bases from V and 2 bases from J, with 9 bases between. Germline CDR1 reads SEHNR; CDR2 reads FQNEAQ (reference sequence). The CDR3 DNA is TGTGCCAGCAGCTTCCAGGGGTCCACAGATACGCAGTATTTT. It specifies CASSFQGSTDTQYF.

This chain uses TRBV6-5 with TRBJ1-1; 8 bases map to TRBD1. CDR1 is MNHEY, CDR2 SVGAGI, per germline. CDR3 length: 15 residues. With 5 bases clipped from V and 11 bases from J, the junction kept 16 bases outside the gene matches. CDR3 nucleotide sequence: TGTGCCAGCAGTACGTACAGGGGGAGGACTCCGGAGGCTTTCTTT. Its translation is CASSTYRGRTPEAFF.

This chain connects TRBV5-1 to TRBJ2-5; 8 bases agree with TRBD2. V shed 0 bases, J shed 2 bases, and the junction held 6 bases outside the gene matches. From germline, CDR1 is SGHRS and CDR2 YFSETQ. This CDR3 is built from 16 residues. The CDR3 reads CASSLAAPSGQETQYF. DNA of the CDR3: TGCGCCAGCAGCTTGGCCGCGCCTAGCGGGCAAGAGACCCAGTACTTC.